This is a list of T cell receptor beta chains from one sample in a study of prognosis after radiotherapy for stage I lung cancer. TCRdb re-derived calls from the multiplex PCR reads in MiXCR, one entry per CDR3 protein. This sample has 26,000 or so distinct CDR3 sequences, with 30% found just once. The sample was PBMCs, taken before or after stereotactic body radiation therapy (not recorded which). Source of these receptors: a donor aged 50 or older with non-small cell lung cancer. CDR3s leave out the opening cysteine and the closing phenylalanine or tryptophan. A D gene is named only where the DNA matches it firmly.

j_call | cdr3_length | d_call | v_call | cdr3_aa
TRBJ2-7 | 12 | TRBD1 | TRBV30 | ACGQARYSYEQY
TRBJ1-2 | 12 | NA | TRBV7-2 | ASSRDTLIRGYT
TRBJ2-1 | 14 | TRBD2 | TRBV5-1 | ASTYTSAAPYNEQF
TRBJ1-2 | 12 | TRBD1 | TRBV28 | ASRPPDRDYGYT
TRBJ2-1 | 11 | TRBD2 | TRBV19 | SSIIGLAYEQF
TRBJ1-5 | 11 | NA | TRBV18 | ASSPGSDQPQH
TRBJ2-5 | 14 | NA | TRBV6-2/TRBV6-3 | ASSEGVHGGQETKY
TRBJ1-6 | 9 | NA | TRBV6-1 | ASRDNSPLH
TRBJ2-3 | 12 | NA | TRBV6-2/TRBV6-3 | ASRGTRLTDTQY
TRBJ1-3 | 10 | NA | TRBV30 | AWSESGNTIY
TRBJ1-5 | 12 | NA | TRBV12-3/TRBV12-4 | ASSLSGTNQPQH
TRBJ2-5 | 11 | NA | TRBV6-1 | ASSRGEAETQY
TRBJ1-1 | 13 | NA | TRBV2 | ASNPRFGGRVEAF
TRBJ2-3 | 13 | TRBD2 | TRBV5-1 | ASRASGGDTDTQY
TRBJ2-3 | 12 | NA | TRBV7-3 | ASSLGQNTDTQY
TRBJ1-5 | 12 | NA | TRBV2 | ASNRDKSNQPQH
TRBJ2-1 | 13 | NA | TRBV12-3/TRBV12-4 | ASSLDSFAYNEQF
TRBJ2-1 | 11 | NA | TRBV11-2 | ASSLAVSNEQF
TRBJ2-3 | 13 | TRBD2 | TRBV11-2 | ASSLVLLAGATQY
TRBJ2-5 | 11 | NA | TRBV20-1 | SASFAGQETQY
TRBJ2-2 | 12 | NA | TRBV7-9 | ASSLNVNTGELF
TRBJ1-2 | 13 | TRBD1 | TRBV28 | ASKTTGAKNYGYT
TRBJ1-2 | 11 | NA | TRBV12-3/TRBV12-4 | ASSSSRNYGYT
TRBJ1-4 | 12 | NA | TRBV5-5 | ASSLGRWDEKLF
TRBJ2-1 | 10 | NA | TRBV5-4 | ASSLDINEQF
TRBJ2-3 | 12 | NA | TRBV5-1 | ASGMDTNTDTQY
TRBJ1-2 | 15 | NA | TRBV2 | ASSEVLRPGNGDGYT
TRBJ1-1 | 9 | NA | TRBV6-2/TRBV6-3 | ASIMGVEAF
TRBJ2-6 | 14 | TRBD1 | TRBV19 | DSSPSQGAGGNVLA
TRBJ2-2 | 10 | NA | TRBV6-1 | AHEGFTGELF
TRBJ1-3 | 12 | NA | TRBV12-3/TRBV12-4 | ASSLSGTGNTIY
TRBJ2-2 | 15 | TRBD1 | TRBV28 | ASLESIGTVSDGELF
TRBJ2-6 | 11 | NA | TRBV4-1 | ASSRLGANVLT
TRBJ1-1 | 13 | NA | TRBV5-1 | ASSLGGAWDTEAF
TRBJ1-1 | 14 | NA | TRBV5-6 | ASSLAGAAMNTEAF
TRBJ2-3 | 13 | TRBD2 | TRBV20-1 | SARDTREGTDTQY
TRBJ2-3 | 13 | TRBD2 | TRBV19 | ASRSAGADTDTQY
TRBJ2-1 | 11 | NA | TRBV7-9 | ASSLGVAMEQF
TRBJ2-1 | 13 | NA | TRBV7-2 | ASSQNSSPYNEQF
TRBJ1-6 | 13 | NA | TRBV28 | ASSLIGGVNSPLH
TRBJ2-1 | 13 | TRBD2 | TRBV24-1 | ATSDPSGNYNEQF
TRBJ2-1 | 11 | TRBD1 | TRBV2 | ASRGQVGNEQF
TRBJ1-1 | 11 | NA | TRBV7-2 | ASSVLSNTEAF
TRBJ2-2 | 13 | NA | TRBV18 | ASSAGNSNTGELF
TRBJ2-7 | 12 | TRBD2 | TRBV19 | ASSSTGTSYEQY
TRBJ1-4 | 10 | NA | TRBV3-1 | ASSPQNEKLF
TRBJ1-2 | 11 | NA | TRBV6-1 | ASSDNYRDGYT